The rows below give T cell receptor beta chains drawn from one sample of a study of shared clonotypes between healthy human individuals. Some clones are missing from TCRdb's copy, which holds only in-frame ones; the method was immunoSEQ multiplex PCR. The table records around 2.1 million clones, about 93% of them present only once. Sequenced: naive CD8+ T cells from PBMCs. These receptors were obtained from a young man in good health. Some clones in this sample may be carry-over from other donors' samples. CDR3s include the opening cysteine and the closing phenylalanine or tryptophan. A D gene is named only where the DNA matches it firmly. Clone sizes are given selectively: once, few, many, or a class where the clone is expanded.

D: NA
size: NA
V: TRBV2
J: TRBJ1-3
CDR3: CASRAGQLSGNTIYF
DNA: TGTGCCAGCAGAGCAGGACAGCTCTCTGGAAACACCATATATTTT

D: NA
size: few
V: TRBV19
J: TRBJ2-5
CDR3: CASSLWAGETQYF
DNA: TGTGCCAGTAGTCTGTGGGCGGGAGAGACCCAGTACTTC

D: NA
size: NA
V: TRBV19
J: TRBJ2-7
CDR3: CASSIGIGPREQYF
DNA: TGTGCCAGTAGTATAGGTATAGGGCCGCGAGAGCAGTACTTC

D: NA
size: NA
V: TRBV27
J: TRBJ2-7
CDR3: CASSPYTGRLYEQYF
DNA: TGTGCCAGCAGTCCATATACAGGCAGACTTTACGAGCAGTACTTC

D: NA
size: NA
V: TRBV6-1
J: TRBJ2-5
CDR3: CASSGPLRMSWETQYF
DNA: TGTGCCAGCAGTGGACCCCTCAGGATGAGTTGGGAGACCCAGTACTTC

D: TRBD1
size: NA
V: TRBV27
J: TRBJ1-4
CDR3: CASSAWTGQGEKLFF
DNA: TGTGCCAGCAGTGCCTGGACAGGGCAAGGTGAAAAACTGTTTTTT

D: NA
size: NA
V: TRBV6-6
J: TRBJ2-2
CDR3: CASSYDQGSGELFF
DNA: TGTGCCAGCAGTTATGACCAGGGGTCCGGGGAGCTGTTTTTT

D: NA
size: NA
V: TRBV30
J: TRBJ1-3
CDR3: CAWSSDLPFRNTIYF
DNA: TGTGCCTGGAGTTCGGACTTACCGTTCCGGAACACCATATATTTT

D: NA
size: once
V: TRBV7-8
J: TRBJ2-1
CDR3: CASSAPRRNEQFF
DNA: TGTGCCAGCAGCGCACCCCGCAGGAATGAGCAGTTCTTC

D: NA
size: NA
V: TRBV6-1
J: TRBJ2-7
CDR3: CASSEEFGGPYEQYF
DNA: TGTGCCAGCAGTGAAGAGTTCGGGGGTCCCTACGAGCAGTACTTC

D: NA
size: NA
V: TRBV28
J: TRBJ1-1
CDR3: CASSLRAHTEAFF
DNA: TGTGCCAGCAGTTTACGGGCGCACACTGAAGCTTTCTTT

D: NA
size: NA
V: TRBV5-6
J: TRBJ1-1
CDR3: CASSIGGAPNTEAFF
DNA: TGTGCCAGCAGTATAGGGGGGGCTCCGAACACTGAAGCTTTCTTT

D: NA
size: NA
V: TRBV7-9
J: TRBJ1-2
CDR3: CASSFGKGSPSDGYTF
DNA: TGTGCCAGCAGCTTTGGGAAGGGGTCCCCTTCGGATGGCTACACCTTC

D: NA
size: NA
V: TRBV27
J: TRBJ2-5
CDR3: CASSFLRGETQYF
DNA: TGTGCCAGCAGTTTTCTACGTGGCGAGACCCAGTACTTC

D: NA
size: NA
V: TRBV9
J: TRBJ2-2
CDR3: CASSGRGTAGTGELFF
DNA: TGTGCCAGCAGCGGCAGAGGGACCGCCGGCACCGGGGAGCTGTTTTTT

D: NA
size: NA
V: TRBV5-6
J: TRBJ1-2
CDR3: CASSLGGRHTF
DNA: TGTGCCAGCAGCTTGGGTGGCCGCCACACCTTC

D: TRBD1
size: NA
V: TRBV4-1
J: TRBJ1-2
CDR3: CASSQVVGQGYYGYTF
DNA: TGCGCCAGCAGCCAAGTGGTGGGACAGGGGTACTATGGCTACACCTTC

D: TRBD2
size: NA
V: TRBV7-9
J: TRBJ2-1
CDR3: CASSLRLAGDSYNEQFF
DNA: TGTGCCAGCAGCTTGCGACTAGCGGGAGATTCGTACAATGAGCAGTTCTTC

D: NA
size: NA
V: TRBV19
J: TRBJ1-3
CDR3: CASSMSRGNTIYF
DNA: TGTGCCAGTAGTATGAGTCGAGGAAACACCATATATTTT

D: NA
size: NA
V: TRBV11-2
J: TRBJ2-7
CDR3: CASSLDLLGRGTETAEQYF
DNA: TGTGCCAGCAGCTTAGATCTCTTAGGTCGGGGGACAGAGACCGCCGAGCAGTACTTC

D: TRBD1
size: once
V: TRBV27
J: TRBJ2-6
CDR3: CASSLYAPPGQAGGANVLTF
DNA: TGTGCCAGCAGTTTATACGCTCCCCCGGGACAGGCTGGTGGGGCCAACGTCCTGACTTTC

D: NA
size: NA
V: TRBV14
J: TRBJ1-2
CDR3: CASSPGALGYTF
DNA: TGTGCCAGCAGCCCGGGGGCCCTGGGCTACACCTTC

D: NA
size: NA
V: TRBV25-1
J: TRBJ1-1
CDR3: CASSEEGGNTEAFF
DNA: TGTGCCAGCAGTGAAGAGGGTGGCAACACTGAAGCTTTCTTT

D: TRBD2
size: NA
V: TRBV9
J: TRBJ2-3
CDR3: CASSSRLAGSDTQYF
DNA: TGTGCCAGCAGCTCCCGACTAGCGGGCTCAGATACGCAGTATTTT

D: TRBD2
size: NA
V: TRBV7-2
J: TRBJ2-7
CDR3: CASSLGLANEQYF
DNA: TGTGCCAGCAGCTTAGGACTAGCGAACGAGCAGTACTTC

D: NA
size: NA
V: TRBV6-5
J: TRBJ1-2
CDR3: CATTPDSNYGYTF
DNA: TGTGCCACTACCCCCGACAGTAACTATGGCTACACCTTC

D: NA
size: NA
V: TRBV27
J: TRBJ1-4
CDR3: CASSFWGDGEKLFF
DNA: TGTGCCAGCAGTTTCTGGGGGGACGGGGAAAAACTGTTTTTT

D: NA
size: NA
V: TRBV25-1
J: TRBJ1-5
CDR3: CASRDGHNQPQHF
DNA: TGTGCCAGCAGGGACGGCCACAATCAGCCCCAGCATTTT

D: NA
size: NA
V: TRBV28
J: TRBJ2-5
CDR3: CASSFDSRLGETQYF
DNA: TGTGCCAGCAGTTTTGACAGTCGATTGGGGGAGACCCAGTACTTC

D: NA
size: NA
V: TRBV19
J: TRBJ1-2
CDR3: CASSILAAPYGYTF
DNA: TGTGCCAGTAGTATTTTGGCGGCCCCATATGGCTACACCTTC

D: TRBD2
size: NA
V: TRBV5-4
J: TRBJ2-5
CDR3: CASSFLAGGPGETQYF
DNA: TGTGCCAGCAGCTTTCTAGCGGGAGGGCCCGGGGAGACCCAGTACTTC

D: NA
size: NA
V: TRBV4-1
J: TRBJ1-2
CDR3: CASSQGLMGYTF
DNA: TGCGCCAGCAGCCAAGGGCTGATGGGCTACACCTTC

D: TRBD1
size: NA
V: TRBV5-4
J: TRBJ2-7
CDR3: CASSLLPGQRYEQYF
DNA: TGTGCCAGCAGCCTTCTACCGGGACAGAGGTACGAGCAGTACTTC

D: NA
size: NA
V: TRBV27
J: TRBJ1-2
CDR3: CASSLSMDSGRYGYTF
DNA: TGTGCCAGCAGTTTATCGATGGACAGCGGACGATATGGCTACACCTTC

D: NA
size: NA
V: TRBV7-9
J: TRBJ2-7
CDR3: CASSSRVTYEQYF
DNA: TGTGCCAGCAGCTCCAGGGTCACCTACGAGCAGTACTTC

D: NA
size: NA
V: TRBV7-9
J: TRBJ1-4
CDR3: CASSLGGNEKLFF
DNA: TGTGCCAGCAGCTTAGGGGGGAATGAAAAACTGTTTTTT

D: TRBD1
size: NA
V: TRBV10-3
J: TRBJ2-7
CDR3: CAISNKWDRGGYEQYF
DNA: TGTGCCATCAGTAACAAATGGGACAGGGGCGGCTACGAGCAGTACTTC

D: NA
size: NA
V: TRBV28
J: TRBJ2-7
CDR3: CASSPTDSYEQYF
DNA: TGTGCCAGCAGCCCGACAGACAGCTACGAGCAGTACTTC

D: NA
size: NA
V: TRBV6-4
J: TRBJ1-2
CDR3: CASSDRVQELHGYTF
DNA: TGTGCCAGCAGTGACCGGGTCCAGGAATTACATGGCTACACCTTC

D: TRBD2
size: NA
V: TRBV30
J: TRBJ2-7
CDR3: CAWRPGLATTYEQYF
DNA: TGTGCCTGGAGGCCGGGACTAGCGACTACCTACGAGCAGTACTTC

D: NA
size: NA
V: TRBV28
J: TRBJ2-7
CDR3: CASGRTATYEQYF
DNA: TGTGCCAGCGGGCGGACGGCAACCTACGAGCAGTACTTC

D: NA
size: NA
V: TRBV19
J: TRBJ1-1
CDR3: CASSIPRKAFF
DNA: TGTGCCAGTAGTATCCCCCGGAAAGCTTTCTTT

D: TRBD2
size: NA
V: TRBV29-1
J: TRBJ2-3
CDR3: CSVEGGRGADTQYF
DNA: TGCAGCGTTGAAGGCGGGAGGGGCGCAGATACGCAGTATTTT

D: TRBD2
size: NA
V: TRBV7-9
J: TRBJ2-1
CDR3: CASSLGLAGYNEQFF
DNA: TGTGCCAGCAGCCTGGGACTAGCGGGCTACAATGAGCAGTTCTTC

D: TRBD1
size: NA
V: TRBV28
J: TRBJ2-2
CDR3: CASTGTGVGKIPNTGELFF
DNA: TGTGCCAGCACGGGGACAGGTGTGGGGAAAATACCGAACACCGGGGAGCTGTTTTTT

D: NA
size: NA
V: TRBV14
J: TRBJ2-1
CDR3: CASRGGDYNEQFF
DNA: TGTGCCAGCAGAGGCGGCGACTACAATGAGCAGTTCTTC

D: NA
size: NA
V: TRBV30
J: TRBJ2-1
CDR3: CAWSGGGGNEQFF
DNA: TGTGCCTGGAGTGGAGGGGGGGGCAATGAGCAGTTCTTC

D: NA
size: NA
V: TRBV27
J: TRBJ1-4
CDR3: CASSYGAGREKLFF
DNA: TGTGCCAGCAGTTACGGGGCAGGGAGGGAAAAACTGTTTTTT

D: NA
size: once
V: TRBV28
J: TRBJ1-3
CDR3: CASRKPRAGNTIYF
DNA: TGTGCCAGCAGGAAGCCACGGGCTGGAAACACCATATATTTT

D: NA
size: NA
V: TRBV6-6
J: TRBJ2-7
CDR3: CASSYFTEQYF
DNA: TGTGCCAGCAGTTACTTCACCGAGCAGTACTTC

D: NA
size: NA
V: TRBV27
J: TRBJ2-1
CDR3: CASTEPGPRGEQFF
DNA: TGTGCCAGCACCGAACCGGGGCCGAGAGGTGAGCAGTTCTTC

D: NA
size: NA
V: TRBV6-1
J: TRBJ2-1
CDR3: CASSVTISYNEQFF
DNA: TGTGCCAGCAGTGTGACCATCTCCTACAATGAGCAGTTCTTC

D: TRBD2
size: NA
V: TRBV19
J: TRBJ2-7
CDR3: CASSAAPSGGEYEQYF
DNA: TGTGCCAGTAGTGCCGCCCCAAGCGGGGGAGAATACGAGCAGTACTTC

D: NA
size: NA
V: TRBV7-3
J: TRBJ2-3
CDR3: CASSLLVSLSTDTQYF
DNA: TGTGCCAGCAGCTTACTAGTGTCACTGAGCACAGATACGCAGTATTTT